The 17 T cell receptor beta chains listed next were all sequenced from one sample in a study of shared clonotypes between healthy human individuals. Sequenced by immunoSEQ multiplex PCR; TCRdb stores in-frame clones only, minus some. This table holds 1,500,000 or so clones, over 95% found once. Sequenced sample: naive CD4+ T cells sorted from blood. Regarding subset: CD45RA+ positively selected. The receptors originated from a man younger than 40 in good health.

This sequence joins TRBV19 and TRBJ2-1; 7 bases are a match to TRBD2. The length of the CDR3 is 17 residues. Losses at the gene ends were 2 bases for V and 6 bases for J; bases not matched to a gene: 13. The V gene's germline CDR1 is LNHDA and CDR2 SQIVND (reference sequence). The CDR3 here is CASSIRPRSGKGNEQFF. CDR3 nucleotide sequence: TGTGCCAGTAGTATAAGGCCCCGGAGCGGGAAGGGCAATGAGCAGTTCTTC.

This sequence joins TRBV6-5 and TRBJ2-7; no reliable D call. V lost 2 bases and J 3 bases, leaving 11 bases between the germline ends. The CDR3 covers 14 residues. Per germline, CDR1 MNHEY and CDR2 SVGAGI. The CDR3 bases are TGTGCCAGCAGTTACGGTGACACCATCTACGAGCAGTACTTC. As protein: CASSYGDTIYEQYF.

The V and J genes are TRBV4-3 and TRBJ2-5, with 7 bases matching TRBD1. The germline V gene encodes CDR1 LGHNA and CDR2 YSLEER. J gave up 3 bases and V 1 base, and 11 bases lay outside the gene matches. The CDR3 has 17 amino acids. CDR3 sequence: CASSQASHTTGEETQYF. The CDR3 DNA is TGCGCCAGCAGCCAAGCGTCCCATACTACAGGGGAAGAGACCCAGTACTTC.

In DNA, the CDR3 is TGCGCCAGCAGACCGACAGTAAACACCGGGGAGCTGTTTTTT. Residues: CASRPTVNTGELFF. The chain recombines TRBV5-1 with TRBJ2-2; TRBD1 is a possible D gene (5 bases). The CDR3 has 14 amino acids. V lost 5 bases, J lost 2 bases, and 10 bases lay in between. In germline, CDR1 is SGHRS, CDR2 YFSETQ.

The chain has TRBV4-1 and TRBJ2-1, with 8 bases lining up with TRBD2. V lost 4 bases and J lost 2; bases outside the gene matches: 4. Germline values: CDR1 MGHRA, CDR2 YSYEKL. The CDR3 consists of 15 residues. CDR3 nucleotides: TGCGCCAGCAGCCTACTAGCGGCCACCTACAATGAGCAGTTCTTC. It is translated as CASSLLAATYNEQFF.

The CDR3 spells CASSLRTGGQGGYTF. CDR3 DNA: TGTGCCAGCAGTTTAAGGACAGGGGGCCAGGGAGGCTACACCTTC. J is TRBJ1-2 and V is TRBV28, with 11 bases fitting TRBD1. The CDR3 spans 15 residues. With V trimmed by 2 bases and J by 8 bases, 7 bases remained unmatched. Germline V gives CDR1 MDHEN, CDR2 SYDVKM.

The gene calls are TRBV7-2 and TRBJ2-1; D not resolved. The V end lost 1 base, the J end lost 2 bases, and 9 bases lay between the germline ends. This CDR3 spans 15 amino acids. Per the germline V gene, CDR1 is SGHTA and CDR2 is FQGNSA. The CDR3 reads CASSLGESAYNEQFF. The CDR3 region has the DNA TGTGCCAGCAGCTTAGGAGAGAGTGCCTACAATGAGCAGTTCTTC.

The J gene is TRBJ2-7, the V gene TRBV28; D is uncertain. The germline V gene encodes CDR1 MDHEN and CDR2 SYDVKM. This CDR3 contains 14 residues. The V and J ends lost 2 bases and 6 bases respectively, with 14 bases between them. CDR3 residues: CASSLVRQASEQYF. The CDR3 DNA reads as TGTGCCAGCAGTTTAGTTAGGCAGGCCTCCGAGCAGTACTTC. The full variable domain, rest sourced from reference TRBV28 and TRBJ2-7, is DVKVTQSSRYLVKRTGEKVFLECVQDMDHENMFWYRQDPGLGLRLIYFSYDVKMKEKGDIPEGYSVSREKKERFSLILESASTNQTSMYLCASSLVRQASEQYFGPGTRLTVT.

The chain has TRBV7-2 and TRBJ2-7; D is undetermined. The germline V gene encodes CDR1 SGHTA and CDR2 FQGNSA. Trimming stripped 3 bases from V and 7 bases from J, with 22 bases between. The CDR3 spans 16 residues. CDR3 DNA sequence: TGTGCCAGCAGCTTCTTCTCTATCGGCAGCATTAGGGAGCAGTACTTC. Amino acid sequence: CASSFFSIGSIREQYF. The full variable domain, its missing parts supplied by reference TRBV7-2 and TRBJ2-7, is GAGVSQSPSNKVTEKGKDVELRCDPISGHTALYWYRQSLGQGLEFLIYFQGNSAPDKSGLPSDRFSAERTGGSVSTLTIQRTQQEDSAVYLCASSFFSIGSIREQYFGPGTRLTVT.

CDR3 sequence reads: CASSALAGSTYNEQFF. In DNA, the CDR3 is TGTGCCAGTAGTGCACTAGCGGGATCAACCTACAATGAGCAGTTCTTC. The chain recombines TRBV19 with TRBJ2-1, with 10 bases fitting TRBD2. With V trimmed by 5 bases and J by 2 bases, 6 bases remained unmatched. CDR1 LNHDA and CDR2 SQIVND come from the germline V gene (reference sequence). This CDR3 spans 16 amino acids.

The CDR3 DNA reads as TGTGCCAGCAGCCGCTCTAGTTTCCCCTACAATGAGCAGTTCTTC. The encoded protein is CASSRSSFPYNEQFF. The rearrangement joins TRBV7-8 to TRBJ2-1; D not certain. With 5 bases removed from V and 2 bases from J, the gap between germline ends came to 13 bases. Germline values: CDR1 SGHVS, CDR2 FQNEAQ. The CDR3 is 15 amino acids.

This chain uses TRBV11-3 with TRBJ2-1; D call uncertain. Trimming removed 0 bases from V and 10 bases from J, with 13 bases in between. Germline V lookup: CDR1 SGHNT, CDR2 YENEEA. The CDR3 loop spans 14 amino acids. The CDR3 is CASSLDGIPREQFF. In nucleotides, the CDR3 is TGTGCCAGCAGCTTAGATGGGATCCCGAGAGAGCAGTTCTTC.

This rearrangement joins TRBV6-5 to TRBJ1-2; D call uncertain. With 4 bases removed from V and 5 bases from J, the gap between germline ends came to 11 bases. Germline V gene data show CDR1 as MNHEY and CDR2 as SVGAGI. This CDR3 has 13 residues. Here the CDR3 DNA reads TGTGCCAGCAGTTCCAGGACGGATTATGGCTACACCTTC. It specifies CASSSRTDYGYTF.

The chain has TRBV5-8 and TRBJ2-7; 8 bases line up with TRBD1. The junction had 5 bases not matched to a gene; V was cut back by 0 bases and J by 3 bases. Germline assignment: CDR1 SGHTS and CDR2 YDEGEE. This CDR3 comprises 15 residues. The DNA of the CDR3 is TGTGCCAGCAGCTTGGGGACAGGGTCGGTCTACGAGCAGTACTTC. This sequence encodes CASSLGTGSVYEQYF.

This clone showed up just once. The CDR3 region is CAWSPLASLRTEAFF. CDR3 bases: TGTGCCTGGAGCCCCTTGGCCTCCCTCCGGACTGAAGCTTTCTTT. The chain uses TRBV30 and TRBJ1-1, with D hard to call. Germline CDR1 GTSNPN, CDR2 SVGIG (reference sequence). Between the trimmed V and J ends, which lost 3 bases and 5 bases, there was a span of 19 bases. This CDR3 comprises 15 residues. Full variable domain (remainder filled in from reference TRBV30 and TRBJ1-1): SQTIHQWPATLVQPVGSPLSLECTVEGTSNPNLYWYRQAAGRGLQLLFYSVGIGQISSEVPQNLSASRPQDRQFILSSKKLLLSDSGFYLCAWSPLASLRTEAFFGQGTRLTVV.

In the case of this clone: This sample includes further DNA sequences coding for the same CDR3. This sequence joins TRBV25-1 and TRBJ2-1; the match to TRBD2 covers 12 bases. The CDR3 is 14 residues long. Per germline, CDR1 MGHDK and CDR2 SYGVNS. V gave up 6 bases and J gave up 4 bases; unmatched junction bases: 1. The CDR3 protein is CASSGLAGYNEQFF. In DNA, the CDR3 is TGTGCCAGCAGCGGACTAGCGGGGTACAATGAGCAGTTCTTC. The whole variable domain, remainder taken from reference TRBV25-1 and TRBJ2-1, is EADIYQTPRYLVIGTGKKITLECSQTMGHDKMYWYQQDPGMELHLIHYSYGVNSTEKGDLSSESTVSRIRTEHFPLTLESARPSHTSQYLCASSGLAGYNEQFFGPGTRLTVL.

The chain combines TRBV28 with TRBJ2-7; 9 bases agree with TRBD2. This CDR3 spans 16 amino acids. Germline loops: CDR1 MDHEN, CDR2 SYDVKM. Unmatched junction bases numbered 9, after V lost 4 bases and J lost 2 bases. The DNA for the CDR3 is TGTGCCAGCAGTTCCGTGGGCCTAGCGGGAACCTACGAGCAGTACTTC. Translation gives CASSSVGLAGTYEQYF.